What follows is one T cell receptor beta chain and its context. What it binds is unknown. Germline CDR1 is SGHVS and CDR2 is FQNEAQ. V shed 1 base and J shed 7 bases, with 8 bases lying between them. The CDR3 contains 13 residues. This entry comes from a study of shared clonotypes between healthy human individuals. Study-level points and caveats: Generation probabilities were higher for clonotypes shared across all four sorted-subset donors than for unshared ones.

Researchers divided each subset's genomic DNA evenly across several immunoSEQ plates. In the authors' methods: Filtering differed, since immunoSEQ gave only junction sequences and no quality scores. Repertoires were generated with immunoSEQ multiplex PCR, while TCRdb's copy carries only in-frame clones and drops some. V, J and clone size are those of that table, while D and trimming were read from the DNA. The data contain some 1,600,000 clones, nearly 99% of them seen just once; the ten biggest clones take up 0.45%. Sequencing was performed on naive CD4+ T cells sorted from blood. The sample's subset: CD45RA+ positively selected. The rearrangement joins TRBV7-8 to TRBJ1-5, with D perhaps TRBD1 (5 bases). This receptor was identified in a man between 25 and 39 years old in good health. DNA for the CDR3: TGTGCCAGCAGCTTAGGGCAGGGACAGCCCCAGCATTTT. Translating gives CASSLGQGQPQHF.